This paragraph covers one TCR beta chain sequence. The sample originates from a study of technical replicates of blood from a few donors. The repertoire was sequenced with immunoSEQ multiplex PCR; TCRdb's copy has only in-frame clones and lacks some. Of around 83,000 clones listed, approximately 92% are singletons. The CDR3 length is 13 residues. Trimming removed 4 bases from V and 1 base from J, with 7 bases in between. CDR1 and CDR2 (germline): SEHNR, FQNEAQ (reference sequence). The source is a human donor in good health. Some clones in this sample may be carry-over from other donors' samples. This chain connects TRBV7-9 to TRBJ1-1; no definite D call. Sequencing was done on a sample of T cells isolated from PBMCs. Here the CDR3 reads CASSSQENTEAFF. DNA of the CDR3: TGTGCCAGCAGCTCTCAGGAGAACACTGAAGCTTTCTTT.